This TCR beta chain was recorded in a study of tumor and adjacent non-tumor tissue in lung cancer. Study in general: The patients, approximately 9 men and 4 to 6 women, were roughly 31 to 85 with stage I to III disease. On average, productive TCRbeta reads reached some 4.4 million per sample.

Per the germline V gene, CDR1 is MNHEY and CDR2 is SVGAGI. This CDR3 has 16 amino acids. Three rounds of nested PCR, following a modified ARM-PCR protocol, produced the TCRbeta library. TCRdb itself ran the multiplex PCR reads through MiXCR, one entry per CDR3 protein. The sample lists 40,000 to 60,000 distinct CDR3 sequences, under 75% occurring once. A remark on this clonotype: The junction shows a germline mismatch at one end, possibly a read error.

No cell sorting was done before RNA was extracted from the tissue. Distant lung tissue was collected more than 3 cm away from the tumor edge. This TCR came from a woman aged 70-85 years with non-small cell lung cancer. Specimen: distant non-tumor lung tissue. The gene calls are TRBV6-5 and TRBJ2-2, with TRBD2 identical over 11 bases. The CDR3 DNA reads as TGTACCAGCGGTTTAGCGGGAGGGCCGAACACCGGGGAGCTATTTTTT. Translation gives CTSGLAGGPNTGELFF.